This T cell receptor beta chain was sequenced in a study of T-cell memory formation after mild COVID-19. Findings and caveats of the study: Day 15 to 85 contracting clones showed balanced CD4/CD8; later expanders leaned CD4+. Contracting clones localized mainly to CM and EM when CD4+ and mainly to EMRA when CD8+.

The table lists this clonotype with many counts. Its target is unknown. With constant-segment primers, 5'RACE yielded cDNA libraries of TCR alpha and TCR beta that carried sample barcodes and UMIs. Each CDR3 protein is one row after TCRdb ran MiXCR on the 5' RACE reads. The data show 65,000 to 90,000 distinct CDR3 sequences, with approximately 14% seen just once and 30% to 35% held by the top ten. Unmatched junction bases numbered 2, after V lost 4 bases and J lost 0 bases. Germline loops: CDR1 KGHDR, CDR2 SFDVKD. The CDR3 extends over 16 amino acids. The sequence derives from an adult woman who had mild COVID-19 (a few samples of this study predate the infection). Cell type and time point are not known. This chain joins TRBV24-1 and TRBJ2-1, with TRBD1 matching over 10 bases. What was sequenced was PBMCs or a T cell subset sorted from them (not recorded which). Here the CDR3 DNA reads TGTGCCACCAGTGACAGGGACAGGGGCTCCTACAATGAGCAGTTCTTC. This encodes CATSDRDRGSYNEQFF.